The rows below give T cell receptor beta chains drawn from one sample of a study of blood T cell repertoires in COVID-19. The assay was immunoSEQ multiplex PCR, and TCRdb's table has in-frame clones only and misses some. Of some 260,000 clones listed, roughly 87% are singletons. Sequenced sample: PBMCs or T cells enriched from blood (not recorded which). Receptors originate from a woman aged 25 to 39 with acute COVID-19. The CDR3 runs from the conserved cysteine through the conserved F or W. D genes are given only for firm matches. Not all rows give a size; the values are once, few, many and, for expanded clones, a class.

abundance	j_gene	v_gene	d_gene	CDR3nt	CDR3aa
.	TRBJ2-1	TRBV9	TRBD2	TGTGCCAGCAGCGTTATTATGTTAAGCGGGGCCTCCTACAATGAGCAGTTCTTC	CASSVIMLSGASYNEQFF
.	TRBJ1-1	TRBV6-5	.	TGTGCCAGCAGTTACGTGCAGGGTGGGGGGACTGAAGCTTTCTTT	CASSYVQGGGTEAFF
.	TRBJ1-5	TRBV7-8	TRBD1	TGTGCCAGCAGCCCAAGGGGACAGTCGGAGGGTCAGCCCCAGCATTTT	CASSPRGQSEGQPQHF
.	TRBJ1-1	TRBV6-5	TRBD1	TGTGCCAGCAGTTACTTTGACAGGGCGAACACTGAAGCTTTCTTT	CASSYFDRANTEAFF
.	TRBJ2-3	TRBV6-6	.	TGTGCCAGCAGCCGGACAGAGACAGATACGCAGTATTTT	CASSRTETDTQYF
many	TRBJ2-1	TRBV7-6	TRBD2	TGTGCCAGCAGTCCCTTTGGGACTAGAAACAATGAGCAGTTCTTC	CASSPFGTRNNEQFF
.	TRBJ2-7	TRBV6-5	TRBD1	TGTGCCAGCAGTTACTACGGGACAGGGTACGAGCAGTACTTC	CASSYYGTGYEQYF
.	TRBJ2-1	TRBV30	.	TGTGCCTGGCGACCTCCGGGACTTCTGGGGAATGAGCAGTTCTTC	CAWRPPGLLGNEQFF
.	TRBJ1-5	TRBV7-8	.	TGTGCCAGCAGCCCATTATTAGTAGCGGGGGTTGGTCAGCCCCAGCATTTT	CASSPLLVAGVGQPQHF
.	TRBJ1-6	TRBV11-2	TRBD1	TGTGCCAGCAGCCACGGGACAGGAAACTATAATTCACCCCTCCACTTT	CASSHGTGNYNSPLHF
.	TRBJ1-2	TRBV28	.	TGTGCCAGCACCCTGCCCTGGCAGAACTATGGCTACACCTTC	CASTLPWQNYGYTF
.	TRBJ2-5	TRBV5-1	.	TGCGCCAGCAGCCCCCGTTCGGCGGCACCCCAAGAGACCCAGTACTTC	CASSPRSAAPQETQYF
.	TRBJ2-7	TRBV10-3	TRBD1	TGTGCCATCAGTCCCTACAGGGGGCTTGAGGAGCAGTACTTC	CAISPYRGLEEQYF
.	TRBJ1-4	TRBV28	TRBD1	TGTGCCAGCTGGGGGACAGCCGGGGAACTGTTTTTT	CASWGTAGELFF
.	TRBJ2-2	TRBV7-8	.	TGTGCCAGCAGCAAAACACATGAATCCTACACCGGGGAGCTGTTTTTT	CASSKTHESYTGELFF
.	TRBJ1-4	TRBV16	.	TGTGCCAGCAGCCAATCGGGGGAGGCTAATGAAAAACTGTTTTTT	CASSQSGEANEKLFF
.	TRBJ2-5	TRBV27	TRBD2	TGTGCCAGCAGTACGGGAGGGCTGGAGACCCAGTACTTC	CASSTGGLETQYF
once	TRBJ2-3	TRBV4-1	.	TGCGCCAGCAAGCCAAGGGGGGGAACTAGCACAGATACGCAGTATTTT	CASKPRGGTSTDTQYF
.	TRBJ1-1	TRBV28	.	TGTGCCAGCAGTTTTATGAGCGAAGCTTTCTTT	CASSFMSEAFF
.	TRBJ1-3	TRBV25-1	TRBD1	TGTGCCAGCAGTGTAGGGGGCGGAAACACCATATATTTT	CASSVGGGNTIYF
.	TRBJ2-7	TRBV11-2	.	TGTGCCAGCAGCTTATACGGGGGAGACCACGAGCAGTACTTC	CASSLYGGDHEQYF
.	TRBJ1-2	TRBV28	.	TGTGCCAGCAGTCCTCTCAATTCCCAGCGGGACGGTTTTCTGGGTGATTTC	CASSPLNSQRDGFLGDF
.	TRBJ2-7	TRBV5-4	TRBD1	TGTGCCAGCAGCTCGGGACAGGGTAGAACCGAGCAGTACTTC	CASSSGQGRTEQYF
.	TRBJ2-1	TRBV10-3	TRBD1	TGTGCCATCAGTGAGTCGAAGCAGGGGGTCTACAATGAGCAGTTCTTC	CAISESKQGVYNEQFF
.	TRBJ2-7	TRBV4-1	TRBD1	TGCGCCAGCAGCCAATCAGGACAGGGCACCTTCGACGAGCAGTACTTC	CASSQSGQGTFDEQYF
.	TRBJ1-2	TRBV6-5	.	TGTGCCAGCAGTTTCAGGGATAACTATGGCTACACCTTC	CASSFRDNYGYTF
.	TRBJ1-1	TRBV7-2	TRBD1	TGTGCCAGCAGCCATGACAGGGGATCCACTGAAGCTTTCTTT	CASSHDRGSTEAFF
.	TRBJ2-1	TRBV7-2	TRBD2	TGTGCCAGCAGCTTAGGTCGGCCTAGCGGGTCCTACAATGAGCAGTTCTTC	CASSLGRPSGSYNEQFF
.	TRBJ1-5	TRBV19	.	TGTGCCAGTAATCTACAGCGGTATAGCAATCAGCCCCAGCATTTT	CASNLQRYSNQPQHF
.	TRBJ1-2	TRBV6-2/TRBV6-3	TRBD1	TGTGCCAGCAGTTACCGTAGGACAGGGACTACCTATGGCTACACCTTC	CASSYRRTGTTYGYTF
few	TRBJ2-2	TRBV9	.	TGTGCCAGCAGCGTATTCAGGGATAGCCTCAACACCGGGGAGCTGTTTTTT	CASSVFRDSLNTGELFF
.	TRBJ2-1	TRBV2	.	TGTGCCAGCAGTCCTGAGAACAATGAGCAGTTCTTC	CASSPENNEQFF
.	TRBJ1-2	TRBV30	TRBD1	TGTGCCTGGAGTACCCCACAGGGGACTGGCGCTGGCTACACCTTC	CAWSTPQGTGAGYTF
once	TRBJ2-7	TRBV5-5	TRBD1	TGTGCCAGCAGCTTGACGGACAGGGCGGGCGGGGAGCAGTACTTC	CASSLTDRAGGEQYF
.	TRBJ2-7	TRBV5-4	.	TGTGCCAGCAGCTTTGTTGAGGGCATACCCTCCGAGCAGTACTTC	CASSFVEGIPSEQYF
.	TRBJ2-2	TRBV5-1	TRBD2	TGCGCCAGCAGGAAAACTAGCGGGAATGCCGGGGAGCTGTTTTTT	CASRKTSGNAGELFF
.	TRBJ2-3	TRBV6-5	.	TGTGCCAGCCACCCTCGCACTAGGGGCACAGATACGCAGTATTTT	CASHPRTRGTDTQYF
.	TRBJ2-7	TRBV13	TRBD2	TGTGCCAGCAGCCGGGGAGCGGGAGTGAATCGCTACGAGCAGTACTTC	CASSRGAGVNRYEQYF
once	TRBJ1-2	TRBV6-5	TRBD1	TGTGCCAGCAGTACGGACAGGGCTAACTATGGCTACACCTTC	CASSTDRANYGYTF
.	TRBJ1-1	TRBV18	.	TGTGCCAGCTCACAACACCGGGACACTGAAGCTTTCTTT	CASSQHRDTEAFF
.	TRBJ1-2	TRBV3-1/TRBV3-2	.	TGTGCCAGCAGCCAAATAGGACAACGGCCCTATGGCTACACCTTC	CASSQIGQRPYGYTF
.	TRBJ2-7	TRBV28	TRBD2	TGTGCCAGCAGTTTTGAAGGGTGGGAGGGCGAGCAGTACTTC	CASSFEGWEGEQYF
.	TRBJ1-2	TRBV18	.	TGTGCCAGCTTAAGCCGCGGGATCACGGGGGCCTTC	CASLSRGITGAF
.	TRBJ2-3	TRBV7-3	.	TGTGCCAGCAGCTTAATCGGGGGCACAGATACGCAGTATTTT	CASSLIGGTDTQYF
few	TRBJ1-5	TRBV3-1/TRBV3-2	TRBD1	TGTGCCAGCAGTCGGGGACAGGGTCACAATCAGCCCCAGCATTTT	CASSRGQGHNQPQHF
.	TRBJ2-2	TRBV15	TRBD2	TGTGCCACCAGCCTAGGACTAGCGGATAACACCGGGGAGCTGTTTTTT	CATSLGLADNTGELFF
.	TRBJ1-4	TRBV15	.	TGTGCCACCAGCATTTGGCAAAATGAAAAACTGTTTTTT	CATSIWQNEKLFF
few	TRBJ1-4	TRBV7-9	.	TGTGCCAGCAGCCACCCGGACAGAGATCTCACTAATGAAAAACTGTTTTTT	CASSHPDRDLTNEKLFF
.	TRBJ1-2	TRBV28	.	TGTGCCAGCAGTTTATCTTTAGGGGTAGGGGGATATGGCTACACCTTC	CASSLSLGVGGYGYTF
.	TRBJ2-1	TRBV18	.	TGTGCCAGCTCATCCCTTGCGGCCCTTGAGCAGTTCTTC	CASSSLAALEQFF
.	TRBJ2-5	TRBV12-5	.	TGTGCTAGTCAGCAAGAGACCCAGTACTTC	CASQQETQYF
.	TRBJ2-3	TRBV27	TRBD2	TGTGCCAGCAGTTCACTAGCGGGGGGGACAGATACGCAGTATTTT	CASSSLAGGTDTQYF
.	TRBJ1-2	TRBV14	TRBD1	TGTGCCAGCAGCTTTGGACAGGGGTATGGCTACACCTTC	CASSFGQGYGYTF
many	TRBJ1-6	TRBV11-2	.	TGTGCCAGCAGCTTAGATTTTTCCCTATCACCCCTCCACTTT	CASSLDFSLSPLHF
.	TRBJ1-4	TRBV14	TRBD1	TGTGCCAGCAGCCTCCTGAAGACAGGGTGGTATGAAAAACTGTTTTTT	CASSLLKTGWYEKLFF
once	TRBJ2-2	TRBV7-9	TRBD1	TGTGCCAGCAGCTTTACCACAGGGGGCGGTGGCGGGGAGCTGTTTTTT	CASSFTTGGGGGELFF
.	TRBJ2-7	TRBV7-2	TRBD2	TGTGCCAGCAGCTTAGAGAGGGCTAGCGGCGTTAACTACGAGCAGTACTTC	CASSLERASGVNYEQYF